The rows below give T cell receptor beta chains drawn from one sample of a study of PD-L1 blockade in urothelial cancer. Method: immunoSEQ multiplex PCR; TCRdb's copy keeps in-frame clones and lacks some. The sample shows 25,000 to 30,000 clones, around 80% of them seen only once. Specimen: PBMCs, collected around atezolizumab (anti-PD-L1) treatment. The receptors come from a man between 65 and 85 years old with urothelial cancer. The CDR3 runs from the conserved cysteine through the conserved F or W. The D gene is left open where the match is weak. Size is stated for part of the rows, as once, few or many counts, or as a class when the clone is expanded.

>-|TRBJ2-7|TRBV5-4|-
TGTGCCAGCAGCCTCCTCGGGGTGACGTACGAGCAGTACTTC
CASSLLGVTYEQYF
>few|TRBJ2-1|TRBV5-6|TRBD2
TGTGCCAGCAGCGGGACTAGCGGGAGGGCCATAAAGTTCTTC
CASSGTSGRAIKFF
>-|TRBJ2-5|TRBV11-1|TRBD1
TGTGCCAGCAGCATATGGGACAGGACCCAAGAGACCCAGTACTTC
CASSIWDRTQETQYF
>-|TRBJ1-6|TRBV6-5|TRBD1
TGTGCCAGCACTAGGACAGGGGATAATTCACCCCTCCACTTT
CASTRTGDNSPLHF
>-|TRBJ2-7|TRBV4-3|TRBD2
TGCGCCAGCAGCCAAGCGGCTAGCGGGACTTTCTACGAGCAGTACTTC
CASSQAASGTFYEQYF
>-|TRBJ2-3|TRBV7-2|-
TGTGCCAGCAGCCTCGGGGGAGCGGATACGCAGTATTTT
CASSLGGADTQYF
>-|TRBJ1-3|TRBV4-3|TRBD1
TGCGCCAGCAGCCAAGGACGGACAGGGTCTGGAAACACCATATATTTT
CASSQGRTGSGNTIYF
>-|TRBJ1-6|TRBV7-9|TRBD1
TGTGCCAGCAGCTCTAGCGGGACAGGGGGCCATTCACCCCTCCACTTT
CASSSSGTGGHSPLHF
>-|TRBJ2-1|TRBV11-3|-
TGTGCCAGCAGCCCAGGAGGTGAGCAGTTCTTC
CASSPGGEQFF
>few|TRBJ1-1|TRBV11-2|-
TGTGCCAGCGGTAAGCTTAAAGCTTCTGAAGCTTTCTTT
CASGKLKASEAFF
>medium-sized|TRBJ2-3|TRBV28|-
TGTGCCACCTGGAGAGTCGGGTTACGAACAGATACGCAGTATTTT
CATWRVGLRTDTQYF
>-|TRBJ1-2|TRBV30|TRBD1
TGTGCCTGGAAGGGGGCCGTTCACCTACTGGGCAGGGAGAACTATGGCTACACCTTC
CAWKGAVHLLGRENYGYTF
>-|TRBJ1-1|TRBV5-1|-
TGCGCCAGCAGGGCCGACATCATGAACACTGAAGCTTTCTTT
CASRADIMNTEAFF
>once|TRBJ1-1|TRBV18|TRBD1
TGTGCCAGCTCACCCCCGTGGGACCCAGGGGGGGAAGCTTTCTTT
CASSPPWDPGGEAFF
>once|TRBJ2-7|TRBV11-3|TRBD1
TGTGCCAGCAGCTTAGAAAGTTCGGGACAGGTTTTTTACGAGCAGTACTTC
CASSLESSGQVFYEQYF
>-|TRBJ1-1|TRBV28|TRBD1
TGTGCCAGCAGTTTTGGGGACAGCCGGGGCACTGAAGCTTTCTTT
CASSFGDSRGTEAFF
>-|TRBJ1-1|TRBV7-8|-
TGTGCCAGCAGCTTAGGTGGACAGAACACTGAAGCTTTCTTT
CASSLGGQNTEAFF
>few|TRBJ1-5|TRBV5-5|TRBD1
TGTGCCAGCAGCTCAGACAGGGGACCCAATCAGCCCCAGCATTTT
CASSSDRGPNQPQHF
>-|TRBJ1-1|TRBV7-3|-
TGTGCCAGCAGCTGGCGGGGGGATCACACTGAAGCTTTCTTT
CASSWRGDHTEAFF
>few|TRBJ1-4|TRBV7-9|TRBD1
TGTGCCAGCAGCCCACTACGGGGGACAGGGAAGGAAAAACTGTTTTTT
CASSPLRGTGKEKLFF
>once|TRBJ1-1|TRBV5-1|TRBD1
TGCGCCAGCAGCGCACGGGGACAGGGGGACACTGAAGCTTTCTTT
CASSARGQGDTEAFF
>-|TRBJ2-7|TRBV7-3|-
TGTGCCAGCAGCTTAATCGGCGGGCAAACCTACGAGCAGTACTTC
CASSLIGGQTYEQYF
>few|TRBJ2-7|TRBV7-3|TRBD2
TGTGCCAGCAGCTCGGGGGGGGCCGAGCAGTACTTC
CASSSGGAEQYF
>-|TRBJ1-1|TRBV25-1|TRBD1
TGTGCCAGCAGTACAGCCGGGACAGGGGATACTGAAGCTTTCTTT
CASSTAGTGDTEAFF
>-|TRBJ2-7|TRBV7-2|TRBD2
TGTGCCAGCAGCCAATCGCCCGGGACTAGCGGTTACGAGCAGTACTTC
CASSQSPGTSGYEQYF
>once|TRBJ1-6|TRBV7-8|-
TGTGCCAGCAGCTTCCAGGTTACCTATAATTCACCCCTCCACTTT
CASSFQVTYNSPLHF
>-|TRBJ2-1|TRBV4-2|TRBD2
TGTGCCAGCAGCCAAGCAAGCGGGGGGGCCCAGGACAATGAGCAGTTCTTC
CASSQASGGAQDNEQFF
>-|TRBJ1-6|TRBV6-5|TRBD1
TGTGCCAGCAGCCGACAGGGGTCGGGTTCACCCCTCCACTTT
CASSRQGSGSPLHF
>once|TRBJ2-3|TRBV7-2|-
TGTGCCAGCAGCTTAGCGGGCAGCACAGATACGCAGTATTTT
CASSLAGSTDTQYF
>few|TRBJ2-5|TRBV12-5|-
TGTGCTAGTGGTTTGGTACGTGGGGGAGGAGAGACCCAGTACTTC
CASGLVRGGGETQYF
>-|TRBJ2-1|TRBV27|TRBD1
TGTGCCAGCAGTTCCGACAGGGTCTCCTACAATGAGCAGTTCTTC
CASSSDRVSYNEQFF
>once|TRBJ2-1|TRBV11-3|-
TGTGCCAGCAGCCGCCGGACTGGTTCCTACAATGAGCAGTTCTTC
CASSRRTGSYNEQFF
>few|TRBJ2-5|TRBV5-1|TRBD2
TGCGCCAGCAGCTTGGCCCCGACTAGCGGGCAGGGTGAGACCCAGTACTTC
CASSLAPTSGQGETQYF
>once|TRBJ2-5|TRBV2|TRBD2
TGTGCCAGCAGTGACTCTAGCGGGAGTACCGAGACCCAGTACTTC
CASSDSSGSTETQYF
>-|TRBJ2-1|TRBV5-1|-
TGCGCCAGCAGCCAGGGATCCTACAATGAGCAGTTCTTC
CASSQGSYNEQFF
>once|TRBJ2-2|TRBV27|TRBD2
TGTGCCAGCAGTGTTAGCGGGAGCGAAACCGGGGAGCTGTTTTTT
CASSVSGSETGELFF
>-|TRBJ2-7|TRBV4-1|TRBD2
TGCGCCAGCAGCCAAGAAAGACTAGCGGGAGCAGGCGAGCAGTACTTC
CASSQERLAGAGEQYF
>-|TRBJ1-3|TRBV18|TRBD1
TGTGCCAGCTCACCGGGGACAGGGCTCTCTGGAAACACCATATATTTT
CASSPGTGLSGNTIYF
>-|TRBJ1-2|TRBV5-1|TRBD1
TGCGCCAGCAGCAGGGGGACAGGGGGATTAGGGGAGAGCTATGGCTACACCTTC
CASSRGTGGLGESYGYTF
>-|TRBJ2-1|TRBV28|TRBD1
TGTGCCAGCAGGAATAGACCGGGACAGGGGGCCCACAATGAGCAGTTCTTC
CASRNRPGQGAHNEQFF
>-|TRBJ2-2|TRBV5-8|-
TGTGCCAGCAGCTTGGCGTGGACCCCGCGGGACACCGGGGAGCTGTTTTTT
CASSLAWTPRDTGELFF
>-|TRBJ2-2|TRBV21-1|-
TGTGCCAAGCAGCCTATCAGGTGGAGGGCGAACACCGGGGAGCTGTTTTTT
CAKQPIRWRANTGELFF
>-|TRBJ2-2|TRBV7-2|-
TGTGCCAGCAGCTTAAGGTCTGGGGCAGGGACGAACACCGGGGAGCTGTTTTTT
CASSLRSGAGTNTGELFF
>-|TRBJ1-6|TRBV7-2|-
TGTGCCAGCAGCTCCAGGGGTGGCAATTCACCCCTCCACTTT
CASSSRGGNSPLHF
>-|TRBJ2-7|TRBV7-8|TRBD1
TGTGCCAGCAGCCCCTGGACAGGGAGGAGCTACGAGCAGTACTTC
CASSPWTGRSYEQYF
>-|TRBJ2-7|TRBV4-3|-
TGCGCCAGCAGCCAGCTTCGACTTGGCGAGCAGTACTTC
CASSQLRLGEQYF
>-|TRBJ2-7|TRBV9|TRBD1
TGTGCCAGCAGCGTAGGACCCGACCGCTCCGGACAGGGAAGGTACGAGCAGTACTTC
CASSVGPDRSGQGRYEQYF
>-|TRBJ2-4|TRBV5-1|-
TGCGCCAGCAGGGAGGGAAACATTCAGTACTTC
CASREGNIQYF
>-|TRBJ2-5|TRBV11-3|-
TGTGCCAGCAGCTTAGGGAGAGAGACCCAGTACTTC
CASSLGRETQYF